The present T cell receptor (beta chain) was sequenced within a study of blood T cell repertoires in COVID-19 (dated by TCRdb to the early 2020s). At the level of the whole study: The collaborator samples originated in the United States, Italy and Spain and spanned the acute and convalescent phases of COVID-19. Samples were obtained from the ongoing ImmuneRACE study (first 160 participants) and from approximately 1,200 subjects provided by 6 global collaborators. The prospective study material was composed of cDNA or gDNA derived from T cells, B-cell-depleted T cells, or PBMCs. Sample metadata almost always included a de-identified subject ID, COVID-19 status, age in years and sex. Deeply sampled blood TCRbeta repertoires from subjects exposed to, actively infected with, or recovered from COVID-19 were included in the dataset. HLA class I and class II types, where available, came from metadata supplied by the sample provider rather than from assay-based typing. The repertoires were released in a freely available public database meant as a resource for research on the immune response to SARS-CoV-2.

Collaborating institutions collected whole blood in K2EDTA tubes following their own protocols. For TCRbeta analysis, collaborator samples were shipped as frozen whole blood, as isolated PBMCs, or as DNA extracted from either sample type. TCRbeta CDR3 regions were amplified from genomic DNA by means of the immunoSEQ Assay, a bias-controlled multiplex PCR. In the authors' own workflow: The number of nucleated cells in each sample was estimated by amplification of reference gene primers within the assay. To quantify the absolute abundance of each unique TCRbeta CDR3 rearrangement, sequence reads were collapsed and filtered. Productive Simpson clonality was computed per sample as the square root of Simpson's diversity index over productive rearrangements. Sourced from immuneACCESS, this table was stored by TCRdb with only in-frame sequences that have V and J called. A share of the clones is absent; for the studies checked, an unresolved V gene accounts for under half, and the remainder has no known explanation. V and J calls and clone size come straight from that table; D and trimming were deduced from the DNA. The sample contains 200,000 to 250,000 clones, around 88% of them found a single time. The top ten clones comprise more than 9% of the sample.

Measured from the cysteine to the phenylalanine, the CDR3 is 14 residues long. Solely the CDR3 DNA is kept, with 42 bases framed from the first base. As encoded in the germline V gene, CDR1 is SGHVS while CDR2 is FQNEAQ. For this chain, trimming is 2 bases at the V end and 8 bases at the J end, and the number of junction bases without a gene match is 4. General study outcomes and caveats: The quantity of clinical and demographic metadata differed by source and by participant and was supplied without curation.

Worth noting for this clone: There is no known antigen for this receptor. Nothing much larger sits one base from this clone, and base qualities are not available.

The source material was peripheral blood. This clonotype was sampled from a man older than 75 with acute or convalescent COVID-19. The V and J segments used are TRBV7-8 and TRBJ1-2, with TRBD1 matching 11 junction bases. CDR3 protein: CASSLRTGGRGYTF. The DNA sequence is TGTGCCAGCAGCTTAAGGACAGGGGGCAGGGGCTACACCTTC.